This TCR beta chain was captured in a study of shared clonotypes between healthy human individuals (dated by TCRdb to about 2020). A note on the overall study: The cohort comprised a couple of women and a few men aged 18 to 49 years. Per donor, leukapheresis produced somewhere between about 0.8 and 9 billion PBMCs. To estimate repertoire size and how much clonotypes are shared between individuals, the study performed deep sequencing of blood TCR repertoires from 4 to 6 healthy adults. Libraries were prepared and TCR repertoires were sequenced by different laboratories using diverse techniques, in order to increase sequencing depth and limit assay-specific biases. For each donor, CD4 naive and CD4 memory were each given three plates, CD8 naive was given two plates, and CD8 memory was given one plate. General conclusions and limits of the study: Based on pairwise subsampling, the degree of clonotype sharing among donors was expected to be affected by sequencing depth. Because the study included a small number of donors, the genetic and exposure-history diversity represented was limited. When a few donors were compared, the shared fraction of clonotypes was around 5% for naive CD4, 3.5% to 4% for naive CD8, 2.3% for memory CD4, and under 0.5% for memory CD8. Even with the large sequencing depth, rarefaction of the sorted-subset datasets indicated that sequencing was incomplete. Compared with non-shared clonotypes, the clonotypes found in all four sorted-subset donors had higher generation probabilities. Sampling was limited to blood, and TCR repertoires in tissue likely differ from TCR repertoires in blood. Larger estimated clonotype richness was generally found for naive subsets than for memory subsets.

TCR CDR3 regions were amplified from genomic DNA by multiplex PCR using the deep immunoSEQ assay. Extracted genomic DNA from each cell subset was distributed evenly across all wells of several immunoSEQ 96-well plates, and each plate was treated as a replicate. For sorted subsets, each replicate PCR was loaded with roughly 200 ng genomic DNA, equivalent to 30,000 or so T cell genomes. Purified libraries were quantified with a Qubit 3.0 fluorometer, sized on a Bioanalyzer 2100, and re-quantified with the KAPA Library Quantification kit. Every immunoSEQ 96-well plate was sequenced on a separate single-read 150-cycle Illumina NextSeq 550 flow cell. In the paper's pipeline: Because only junctional sequences without quality scores were contained in the immunoSEQ output, filtering matching that applied to full-length reads could not be performed. Sequences were annotated with PyIR, a Python wrapper for IgBLAST v1.9, and V/J genes and CDR3 were assigned using IMGT germline references. Reads were removed for weak V/J assignments (E-value above 1e-6), missing CDR3, stop codons, out-of-frame junctions, or ambiguous translated residues. V3J clonotypes were defined as sequences sharing an identical inferred V gene, J gene, and CDR3 amino acid sequence. To compute the percentage overlap between repertoires, the number of shared unique clonotypes was divided by the size of the smaller repertoire. RTK rarefaction, the Chao1 estimator, and Recon v2.1 estimates of unobserved clonotypes were used to assess repertoire richness. For all TCRbeta clonotypes obtained by the gDNA method from a few donors, generation probabilities were computed with OLGA. Not all clones reach the TCRdb copy of this immuneACCESS table, which keeps in-frame sequences only. Checked studies attribute under half of the gap to unresolved V genes and leave the rest unexplained. D and trimming were read from the DNA, whereas the V and J calls and clone size are those reported in that table. This sample is represented by around 100,000 clones; approximately 70% of them were singletons. 20% to 25% of the sample is held by the ten biggest clonotypes.

From cysteine to phenylalanine, the CDR3 is 12 amino acids long. The only DNA kept is the CDR3, 36 bases in frame from the first base. Sequences MGHDK (CDR1) and SYGVNS (CDR2) are obtained from the germline V gene. V and J are truncated by 5 bases and 0 bases respectively, leaving an intervening sequence of 4 bases. Notes on this clone: This receptor's antigen is unknown. No qualities accompany the bases; no much larger clone lies one base away.

Donors were healthy HIV-negative adults with no recently reported acute infections or vaccinations. Every donor was a Caucasian adult living in Nashville, Tennessee, USA. CD8 memory samples combined magnetically selected CD45RO+ cells with CCR7-negative CD45RA+ effector memory (TemRA) cells. Blood was obtained by leukapheresis, after which PBMCs were separated by Ficoll-Histopaque density gradient centrifugation and cryopreserved in liquid nitrogen vapor phase. Analytical flow cytometry was used to check the purity and quantity of every magnetically sorted T cell population. Each sorted fraction had its genomic DNA isolated and then quantified by UV absorbance on a Nanodrop 2000c.

The material sequenced was memory CD8+ T cells sorted from blood. The meaning of the sample's cell subset or site label: CD45RO+ cells pooled with CCR7-negative TemRA cells. This receptor was taken from a woman between 25 and 40 years old in good health. This sequence uses TRBV25-1 and TRBJ2-5; the D gene cannot be named for sure. The DNA sequence follows: TGTGCCAGCAGTTGGAACCAAGAGACCCAGTACTTC. This translates into CASSWNQETQYF. The entire variable domain, with the stretches around the CDR3 drawn from the reference TRBV25-1 and TRBJ2-5 proteins, is EADIYQTPRYLVIGTGKKITLECSQTMGHDKMYWYQQDPGMELHLIHYSYGVNSTEKGDLSSESTVSRIRTEHFPLTLESARPSHTSQYLCASSWNQETQYFGPGTRLLVL.